This T cell receptor beta chain was identified during a study of cytomegalovirus exposure and HLA in healthy donors listed by TCRdb under 2017. In terms of the full investigation: An earlier analysis of several hundred of the donors reported about 280 Gb of sequence data and 117 million unique TCR beta sequences obtained from approximately 180 million T cells. A later genetic analysis used genome-wide SNP genotypes for about 60% of the 666 donors, treating that subset as a discovery cohort. Because of strong linkage in the cohort, 5 or 6 DR-DQ haplotypes were treated as single units for association and clustering. The study profiled the T cell repertoires of approximately 700 subjects by immunosequencing and related them to cytomegalovirus serostatus. Approximately 310 gigabases of sequencing data and approximately 93 million unique TCR sequences were included in an early release covering roughly 600 HLA-typed donors. To predict cytomegalovirus infection status, the study brought together high-throughput TCR immunosequencing, statistical association of individual TCRs with disease status, and machine learning. The aim of the study was to test whether cataloging public T cell receptors could identify signatures of past pathogen exposure. The number of typed donors differed by locus: about 620-630 for A, B, C, DRB1 and DQB1; 522 for DQA1; some 590 for DPA1; and some 430 for DPB1. An earlier analysis of some 500 of the donors applied high-throughput TCR beta sequencing to assess whether each TCR beta V gene segment acted as functional or pseudogenic. HLA typing covered class I and class II loci at four-digit resolution. The later analysis used no new phenotypic data to find candidate immune exposures, relying instead on TCR beta sequences and their occurrence across donors. A separate validation cohort of about 110 different subjects was used in addition to the roughly 670-subject first cohort. A later analysis re-analyzed previously published TCR beta repertoires from several hundred donors and added high-resolution HLA genotyping to study TCR occurrence patterns. Every repertoire in the discovery cohort had been generated on one and the same sequencing platform. Among the roughly 400 genotyped donors, approximately 77% belonged to the genetic ancestry cluster associated with self-reported Caucasian donors. Donor age, sex, ethnicity and CMV serostatus were collected together with the repertoire data. Among 300 to 500 genotyped donors of the cohort, an average of approximately 240,000 unique TCR beta nucleotide sequences was sequenced per donor, of which 15% to 20% were non-productive.

In total, 630 or so healthy bone marrow donors made up the cohort. At the time of sampling, every cohort member was nominally healthy, though immune exposures that went unrecorded were likely present. The donor was CMV seronegative and belonged to the group of roughly 330 seronegative cohort members. A peripheral blood sample was collected from each donor, and TCR beta sequencing was performed on peripheral blood mononuclear cells. Genomic DNA extraction from the blood cell samples was performed with the Qiagen DNeasy Blood Extraction Kit. V lost 5 bases and J lost 2 bases; the stretch between them is 15 bases long. The CDR3 goes from the cysteine to the phenylalanine over 15 residues. Only CDR3 DNA remains: 45 bases, in frame from the first base. The germline V gene provides CDR1 SGHVS and CDR2 FNYEAQ. Note on this clone: No cognate antigen has been identified for it. It has no much larger one-base neighbor in the sample; base qualities were not kept.

The research as a whole found: In a later analysis, more than 15,000 TCR beta sequences were associated with specific HLA alleles at a false discovery rate of 0.05. An earlier analysis of around 600 of the donors showed that most TCR beta V segments appeared in productive rearrangements either about 87% or about 30% of the time, which broadly matched IMGT annotations. Only TCR beta chains were sequenced in this cohort, and the absence of alpha or paired-chain data limited detectable features. According to the authors, the approach could potentially be generalized to other disease states and immunological phenotypes. CMV serostatus was the only immune exposure information available for the cohort. A few of the identified cytomegalovirus-associated TCR beta chains were confirmed in vitro to be specific for cytomegalovirus antigens. Correlated functional status among segregating V segments might reflect linkage disequilibrium, but an unknown experimental factor could not be ruled out. While some public TCRs were present in many individuals, most TCR sequences turned up only very rarely across donors. In a later analysis, HLA-associated TCR beta chains showed more clonal expansion and lower generation probabilities than non-associated chains that were equally common. Because some donors lacked HLA typing at each locus, the association tests relied only on the typed subset. V-gene and J-gene trimming of TCR beta chains was associated with a missense DCLRE1C variant in a later genetic analysis, and the association was replicated in an independent cohort. When HLA alleles, especially DR and DQ, strongly co-occurred, TCR associations were difficult to assign to individual alleles. In a later analysis, most CMV-associated TCR beta chains were found to appear HLA-restricted, with HLA associations seemingly driven largely by CMV exposure. A cluster of highly shared sequence variants was judged likely to represent a technical artifact of the sequencing pipeline. The presence/absence analyses assumed that sequencing depth was roughly uniform across donors, and that assumption may not be true. In the study, 150 to 200 TCR beta chains were listed as associated with cytomegalovirus. In a later analysis, the rate of TCR association differed among HLA loci, with DRB1 alleles having the most associated TCRs and HLA-C alleles having the fewest. A further reported finding was that TCR beta sequences accurately predicted the HLA-A and HLA-B alleles for most subjects in the first cohort. Some IMGT-functional V segments, including TRBV6-2 and TRBV6-3, could not be distinguished by the 87-base-pair reads and were therefore excluded. According to a later genetic analysis, donors in an Asian-associated ancestry cluster had fewer N-insertions in productive TCRs than the approximately 710-donor mean. The classifier was reported to diagnose cytomegalovirus status with high specificity and sensitivity in both the original cohort and the validation cohort. Because counts were too low, roughly 16 rarely observed V segments, including chromosome 9 orphons, were left out of the earlier analysis of 587 of the donors. According to a later analysis, parvovirus B19, influenza, CMV and Epstein-Barr virus appeared linked to several top co-occurrence clusters.

Receptor amplification or capture employed the immunoSEQ multiplex PCR assay. A mixture of 60 forward primers for TCR Vbeta segments and 13 reverse primers for TCR Jbeta segments was used in the multiplex PCR. Amplification of the CDR3 region of rearranged TCR beta genes was performed with a multiplex PCR assay on genomic DNA. The Illumina HiSeq System was used to sequence the amplified TCR beta libraries as 87-base-pair reads. In the original analysis: A later analysis tallied tens of millions of unique TCR beta chains across the 550 to 850 repertoires, and roughly 11 million of those chains were shared by two or more donors. To remove PCR and sequencing errors, raw reads were error-corrected and collapsed into unique sequences using a nearest-neighbor algorithm that merged closely related sequences. V, D and J gene segments were assigned by aligning CDR3 sequences to IMGT reference sequences. For a sequence to be retained, a match of at least six nucleotides to both a V gene segment and a J gene segment was required. Rearrangements were classified as productive when the CDR3 lacked stop codons and remained in frame with V and J, and all other rearrangements were classified as non-productive. Following IMGT convention, CDR3 was defined as the stretch from the second conserved V-encoded cysteine up to the conserved J-encoded phenylalanine. In an earlier analysis of 550 to 650 of the donors, sequences lacking an unambiguous match to a single V gene segment were excluded. In an earlier analysis of around 590 of the donors, a V segment was called functional when productive rearrangements were above 56.7%, and segregating when the standard deviation between donors exceeded 5%. A statistical classification framework was built for diagnosing cytomegalovirus status from the catalog of TCR beta chain sequences. A later analysis assigned V and J genes by comparing TCR nucleotide sequences with IMGT/GENE-DB human TR gene sequences. The TCRdist pipeline was used in a later analysis to assign CDR3 sequences and most-parsimonious VDJ recombination scenarios. In a later analysis, every TCR beta chain was defined by the combination of its CDR3 amino acid sequence and its V-gene family, and reads without a unique V-gene family were dropped. In a later analysis, 550 to 650 highly shared, low-generation-probability nucleotide sequences were removed to address suspected cross-contamination and a sequencing artifact. In a later analysis, a clonal expansion index for each public chain was calculated from normalized within-repertoire ranks of inferred template counts. In a later analysis, generation probabilities were computed with a VDJ recombination model fitted to out-of-frame rearrangements, and the resulting probabilities were checked against IGoR. A later analysis scored TCR-TCR, TCR-HLA and TCR-CMV co-occurrence with hypergeometric tests, applying a repertoire-size bias correction to TCR pairs. To estimate false discovery rates, a later analysis permuted the HLA or CMV assignments 20 times. A later analysis grouped co-occurring TCRs with DBSCAN, adding TCRdist sequence similarity when clustering within HLA-allele-positive subsets. Repertoires with fewer than 30,000 or more than 120,000 public chains were left out of co-occurrence clustering, as were five repertoires with anomalous nucleotide sharing. TCRdb mirrors the immuneACCESS table, restricted to in-frame sequences. Some clones are absent from its copies; in checked studies, under half trace to an unresolved V gene, and the reason for the others is unknown. D and trimming come from the DNA, and the V and J calls and clone size come from that table. Counted in this sample were 150,000 to 200,000 clones; around four fifths of them appeared once. Of the sample, 1.3% is held by the ten largest clones.

The clonotype originates from a man aged 30 to 45 in good health and CMV-seronegative. The sample comprised PBMCs. The chain is assembled from TRBV7-6 and TRBJ2-5; tentative D gene TRBD1, with 7 bases matching. The CDR3 sequence is CASSLRGTVQETQYF. The DNA sequence is as follows: TGTGCCAGCAGCCTCCGGGGGACAGTTCAAGAGACCCAGTACTTC.